This TCR beta chain derives from a study of blood T cell repertoires in COVID-19 (dated by TCRdb to about 2020). With regard to the full study: Samples from collaborators originated in the United States, Italy and Spain and spanned both the acute and convalescent phases of COVID-19. The prospective study material was composed of cDNA or gDNA derived from T cells, B-cell-depleted T cells, or PBMCs. Subjects who had been exposed to COVID-19, were actively infected with it, or had recovered from it provided the deeply sampled blood TCRbeta repertoires that made up the dataset. The repertoires were made available in a free public database intended to serve as a resource for research on the immune response to SARS-CoV-2. Samples came from the ongoing ImmuneRACE study (first 160 participants) plus 1,254 subjects from 6 global collaborators. A de-identified subject ID, COVID-19 status, age in years and sex were almost always included in the sample metadata. Where available, HLA class I and class II types were taken from metadata supplied by the sample provider and were not determined by assay-based typing.

Study-wide conclusions, independent of this receptor: How much clinical and demographic metadata was included differed by source and by participant, and the metadata was provided uncurated.

Enrolling through a virtual design, the prospective study's participants ranged in age from roughly 18 to 89 years and lived across roughly 24 United States geographic areas. To assign participants to cohorts, the prospective study relied on clinical history that participants themselves reported in a screening survey and a study questionnaire. ImmuneRACE Cohort 3 recovered participants were defined by two consecutive negative NP/OP PCR tests, healthcare professional clearance, or symptom resolution. Mobile phlebotomists in the prospective study collected whole blood, serum and a nasopharyngeal or oropharyngeal swab from every participant. Additional blood draws and questionnaires over a 2-month period could optionally be provided by prospective study participants. Before DNA extraction, blood samples from the prospective study were shipped at room temperature or frozen. TCRbeta CDR3 regions were amplified from genomic DNA by means of the immunoSEQ Assay, a bias-controlled multiplex PCR. In the paper's pipeline: The number of nucleated cells in each sample was estimated from the amplification of reference gene primers within the assay. To quantify the absolute abundance of each unique TCRbeta CDR3 rearrangement, sequence reads were collapsed and filtered. Productive Simpson clonality was computed per sample as the square root of Simpson's diversity index over productive rearrangements. The clones in this table, taken by TCRdb from immuneACCESS, are in-frame only. Not every clone is retained; where verified, under half of the shortfall comes from an unresolved V gene, and the cause of the rest is unknown. The V and J calls and clone size come from that table; D and trimming were worked out from the DNA. The sample records roughly 330,000 clones, approximately 90% of which are singletons. More than 9% of the sample rests with the top ten.

With regard to this clone: Its recognized antigen is unknown. Qualities for individual bases were not recorded, and no much larger clone is one base off.

The sequence was collected from a woman between 18 and 29 years old who had recovered from COVID-19. The sequenced sample was PBMCs or T cells enriched from blood (not recorded which).

The nucleotide sequence reads as follows: TGTGCCCGCTCAGGGACAGGGATAGGCACCGGGGAGCTGTTTTTT. This gives the protein CARSGTGIGTGELFF. In this chain, TRBV30 is recombined with TRBJ2-2, and 9 junctional nucleotides match TRBD1. Germline trimming amounts to 8 bases on V and 4 bases on J, with 11 as the count of junction bases outside the gene matches. Taken from the germline V gene (reference sequence), the CDR1 and CDR2 loops are GTSNPN and SVGIG. CDR3 length: 15 amino acids, cysteine to phenylalanine. Here the CDR3 DNA is all that survives: 45 bases in frame from base 1.